A selection of T cell receptor beta chains follows, all from one sample in a study of T-cell reconstitution after alpha-beta-depleted transplantation in children. TCRdb recomputed calls from the PCR reads with MiXCR, one row per CDR3 protein. The table has 200,000 to 250,000 distinct CDR3 sequences, roughly 9.1% seen once. This specimen consisted of PBMCs, mostly from graft donor cells, obtained 360 days after TCRalphabeta/CD19-depleted stem cell transplant. All receptors come from a male patient aged 2-9 years who had a stem cell transplant for acute myeloid leukemia, so the T cells may come from the graft donor. Each CDR3 is given with its conserved first and last residue. D genes are given only for firm matches. Size tells how often a clone was seen (once, few, many) or the class of an expanded clone, and some rows leave it out.

J	size	D	V	CDR3	DNA
TRBJ2-5	many	-	TRBV2	CASLGTQQETQYF	TGTGCCAGCCTAGGGACCCAACAAGAGACCCAGTACTTC
TRBJ1-1	few	-	TRBV6-2/TRBV6-3	CASSYSLWDTEAFF	TGTGCCAGCAGTTACTCGCTCTGGGACACTGAAGCTTTCTTT
TRBJ2-1	few	-	TRBV12-3/TRBV12-4	CASSLSQRLLTNEQFF	TGTGCCAGCAGTTTATCTCAGCGACTCCTAACCAATGAGCAGTTCTTC
TRBJ2-3	many	TRBD2	TRBV29-1	CSVAHGTSGRITQYF	TGCAGCGTGGCCCATGGGACTAGCGGGCGTATCACGCAGTATTTT
TRBJ2-2	many	TRBD2	TRBV29-1	CSVDETSGAGELFF	TGCAGCGTTGACGAGACTAGCGGGGCCGGGGAGCTGTTTTTT
TRBJ2-1	many	TRBD2	TRBV29-1	CSVGGLAGGSSYNEQFF	TGCAGCGTTGGGGGACTAGCGGGAGGGAGCTCCTACAATGAGCAGTTCTTC
TRBJ2-7	-	-	TRBV20-1	CSARGGGVSSYEQYF	TGCAGTGCTAGAGGAGGGGGTGTAAGCTCCTACGAGCAGTACTTC
TRBJ2-1	-	-	TRBV20-1	CSAFPRGDEQFF	TGCAGTGCCTTCCCCCGGGGCGATGAGCAGTTCTTC
TRBJ2-2	many	-	TRBV5-1	CASSLASQGGKNTGELFF	TGCGCCAGCAGCTTGGCCAGTCAGGGAGGAAAAAACACCGGGGAGCTGTTTTTT
TRBJ1-5	few	TRBD1	TRBV27	CASGQGFGQPQHF	TGTGCCAGCGGACAGGGGTTCGGTCAGCCCCAGCATTTT
TRBJ2-5	-	TRBD2	TRBV20-1	CSAGTSGGSVEETQYF	TGCAGTGCCGGGACTAGCGGGGGCTCCGTAGAAGAGACCCAGTACTTC
TRBJ2-1	many	TRBD2	TRBV20-1	CSASSGLFSYNEQFF	TGCAGTGCTAGCTCGGGACTATTCTCCTACAATGAGCAGTTCTTC
TRBJ2-3	few	TRBD2	TRBV12-3/TRBV12-4	CASSLPSGRAGINTQYF	TGTGCCAGCAGTTTACCTAGCGGGAGGGCCGGCATCAATACGCAGTATTTT
TRBJ2-3	many	TRBD2	TRBV15	CATSRDNGLAGGFTQYF	TGTGCCACCAGCAGAGATAATGGACTAGCGGGAGGATTTACGCAGTATTTT
TRBJ2-3	many	TRBD2	TRBV20-1	CSASRTSQADTQYF	TGCAGTGCTAGTCGGACTAGTCAGGCAGATACGCAGTATTTT
TRBJ1-5	many	TRBD1	TRBV6-5	CASSSGGGNQPQHF	TGTGCCAGCAGCTCAGGGGGCGGCAATCAGCCCCAGCATTTT
TRBJ2-2	few	-	TRBV5-4	CASSFQGTAGELFF	TGTGCCAGCAGCTTTCAGGGTACCGCCGGGGAGCTGTTTTTT
TRBJ2-5	-	-	TRBV18	CASSPNRETQYF	TGTGCCAGCTCACCTAACAGAGAGACCCAGTACTTC
TRBJ2-2	many	-	TRBV3-1	CASSQEGGSGELFF	TGTGCCAGCAGCCAAGAAGGGGGTTCCGGGGAGCTGTTTTTT
TRBJ2-1	many	TRBD2	TRBV29-1	CSVTTLAGVVYEQFF	TGCAGCGTCACGACACTAGCGGGAGTTGTCTATGAGCAGTTCTTC
TRBJ1-4	-	-	TRBV7-2	CASSLSSGQNEKLFF	TGTGCCAGCAGCTTATCCTCTGGACAAAATGAAAAACTGTTTTTT
TRBJ1-1	many	-	TRBV7-2	CASSLAPGRDLGAFF	TGTGCCAGCAGCTTAGCGCCGGGACGGGACCTTGGCGCTTTCTTT
TRBJ1-6	many	-	TRBV12-3/TRBV12-4	CASPSQGSKGSPLHF	TGTGCCAGCCCATCCCAGGGGAGTAAAGGATCACCCCTCCACTTT
TRBJ2-3	-	-	TRBV7-7	CASSLEVWDTQYF	TGTGCTAGCAGCTTAGAGGTCTGGGATACGCAGTATTTT
TRBJ1-1	-	-	TRBV5-1	CASRPLGQLRRDTEAFF	TGCGCCAGCAGGCCCCTTGGACAGCTGAGGCGGGACACTGAAGCTTTCTTT
TRBJ2-3	-	-	TRBV10-3	CAISESPGTWRTDTQYF	TGTGCCATCAGTGAGTCGCCAGGGACATGGCGCACAGATACGCAGTATTTT
TRBJ2-2	many	TRBD2	TRBV20-1	CSARLAITGELFF	TGCAGTGCAAGACTAGCGATCACCGGGGAGCTGTTTTTT
TRBJ2-1	few	TRBD1	TRBV5-1	CASSIPPGAHNRGPHEQFF	TGCGCCAGCAGCATACCCCCTGGGGCACATAACAGGGGCCCCCATGAGCAGTTCTTC
TRBJ1-6	few	-	TRBV20-1	CSGAQGRNSPLHF	TGCAGTGGGGCCCAGGGTCGTAATTCACCCCTCCACTTT
TRBJ2-1	few	TRBD1	TRBV7-9	CASSRTGRDYNEQFF	TGTGCCAGCAGCCGGACAGGGAGAGACTACAATGAGCAGTTCTTC
TRBJ2-1	few	-	TRBV6-5	CASSYSASPNEQFF	TGTGCCAGCAGTTACTCGGCTTCCCCCAATGAGCAGTTCTTC
TRBJ2-1	many	TRBD2	TRBV27	CASSMERGAYNEQFF	TGTGCCAGCAGTATGGAGCGGGGGGCCTACAATGAGCAGTTCTTC
TRBJ2-4	many	TRBD1	TRBV6-1	CASRGQGVAKNIQYF	TGTGCCAGCAGGGGACAGGGAGTGGCCAAAAACATTCAGTACTTC
TRBJ2-7	many	-	TRBV10-3	CAISVTQDFNEQYF	TGTGCCATCAGTGTAACCCAGGATTTTAACGAGCAGTACTTC
TRBJ1-1	few	TRBD1	TRBV10-3	CAISRTGERHTEAFF	TGTGCCATCAGCAGGACAGGGGAAAGACATACTGAAGCTTTCTTT
TRBJ1-1	few	TRBD1	TRBV25-1	CASSDRTGGSTEAFF	TGTGCCAGCAGTGACCGGACAGGGGGGAGCACTGAAGCTTTCTTT
TRBJ2-2	-	-	TRBV20-1	CSARDLRRTNTGELFF	TGCAGTGCTAGAGATCTCAGGAGGACGAACACCGGGGAGCTGTTTTTT